The rows below give T cell receptor beta chains drawn from one sample of a study of early T cells in non-severe SARS-CoV-2 infection. MiXCR, run by TCRdb on the 5' RACE reads, gives a single entry per CDR3 protein. The data show some 80,000 distinct CDR3 sequences, around 10% seen once. Sequenced material: whole blood, taken at baseline. The receptors were gathered from an adult who was a healthcare worker with PCR-confirmed SARS-CoV-2 infection or an uninfected control (not recorded which). The donor label of this sample is uncertain. CDR3s include the opening cysteine and the closing phenylalanine or tryptophan. The order of the fields is clone size, J gene, V gene, D gene, CDR3 protein, CDR3 DNA. D genes are given only for firm matches. Only part of the rows carry a size: once, few, many, or a class if the clone is expanded.

few | TRBJ2-5 | TRBV7-6 | TRBD1 | CASSQTGGRETQYF | TGTGCCAGCAGTCAAACAGGGGGCAGGGAGACCCAGTACTTC
few | TRBJ2-1 | TRBV10-1 | NA | CASSGGSAGEQFF | TGCGCCAGCAGTGGTGGTAGCGCGGGTGAGCAGTTCTTC
NA | TRBJ2-7 | TRBV5-1 | NA | CASSWGRGGDYEQYF | TGCGCCAGCAGTTGGGGGCGAGGAGGGGACTACGAGCAGTACTTC
NA | TRBJ2-2 | TRBV5-1 | NA | CASSPIGGPTGELFF | TGCGCCAGCAGCCCAATCGGGGGACCCACCGGGGAGCTGTTTTTT
NA | TRBJ2-7 | TRBV2 | TRBD2 | CASSSLAGAVEQYF | TGTGCCAGCAGTTCACTAGCGGGAGCGGTGGAGCAGTACTTC
many | TRBJ1-1 | TRBV12-3/TRBV12-4 | NA | CASSFGQGGQTEAFF | TGTGCCAGCAGTTTCGGGCAGGGAGGACAAACTGAAGCTTTCTTT
NA | TRBJ1-2 | TRBV18 | NA | CASTTQVANYGYTF | TGTGCCAGCACAACACAGGTAGCTAACTATGGCTACACCTTC
few | TRBJ2-3 | TRBV20-1 | TRBD2 | CSAPGLAGVTDTQYF | TGCAGTGCTCCGGGACTAGCGGGGGTCACAGATACGCAGTATTTT
NA | TRBJ1-3 | TRBV30 | NA | CAWSGLERGFSGNAIYF | TGTGCCTGGAGTGGACTAGAGAGGGGCTTCTCTGGAAACGCCATATATTTT
many | TRBJ1-2 | TRBV4-2 | TRBD1 | CASSLDRAGGYTF | TGTGCCAGCAGCCTGGACAGGGCGGGTGGCTACACCTTC
NA | TRBJ2-7 | TRBV3-1 | TRBD2 | CASSQILAGPLYEQYF | TGTGCCAGCAGCCAAATCCTAGCGGGACCCCTCTACGAGCAGTACTTC
few | TRBJ1-1 | TRBV10-3 | TRBD1 | CAIRGDRRTEAFF | TGTGCCATCAGAGGGGACAGGCGGACTGAAGCTTTCTTT
NA | TRBJ1-6 | TRBV12-3/TRBV12-4 | NA | CASVPSNGADRVHF | TGTGCCAGCGTACCCTCCAACGGGGCCGACCGGGTCCACTTT
NA | TRBJ2-2 | TRBV21-1 | NA | CASSKAPTQGNTGELFF | TGTGCCAGCAGCAAAGCCCCGACCCAGGGGAACACCGGGGAGCTGTTTTTT
many | TRBJ2-4 | TRBV2 | NA | CASTTPEGRAKNIQYF | TGTGCCAGCACTACGCCAGAGGGAAGAGCCAAAAACATTCAGTACTTC
many | TRBJ2-3 | TRBV19 | TRBD2 | CASLKSGTSGSTDTQYF | TGTGCCAGCCTTAAATCCGGGACTAGCGGTTCCACAGATACGCAGTATTTT
NA | TRBJ2-7 | TRBV7-2 | TRBD2 | CASSLERGNYEQYF | TGTGCCAGCAGCTTAGAGCGGGGTAACTACGAGCAGTACTTC